The clone carrying this T cell receptor beta chain was seen a handful of times. Primers used in a second PCR of about 6 to 11 cycles were a sample-barcoded 5' primer and a J-beta primer mix. TCRdb re-called the 5' RACE reads with MiXCR, one entry per CDR3 protein. The sample holds almost 1 million distinct CDR3 sequences; around 54% are singletons and the top ten take about a fifth. Deletions cut 5 bases from V and 7 bases from J, with 11 bases between. This CDR3 has 12 amino acids. Germline V gives CDR1 MDHEN, CDR2 SYDVKM. This record belongs to a study of blood T cells in healthy people across ages.

V is TRBV28 and J is TRBJ1-2; D unresolved. The receptor's source is a woman aged 55-70 years in good health. Sequenced sample: blood. CDR3 loop: CASSITSRGYTF. CDR3 nucleotide sequence: TGTGCCAGCAGTATTACCTCGCGTGGCTACACCTTC.